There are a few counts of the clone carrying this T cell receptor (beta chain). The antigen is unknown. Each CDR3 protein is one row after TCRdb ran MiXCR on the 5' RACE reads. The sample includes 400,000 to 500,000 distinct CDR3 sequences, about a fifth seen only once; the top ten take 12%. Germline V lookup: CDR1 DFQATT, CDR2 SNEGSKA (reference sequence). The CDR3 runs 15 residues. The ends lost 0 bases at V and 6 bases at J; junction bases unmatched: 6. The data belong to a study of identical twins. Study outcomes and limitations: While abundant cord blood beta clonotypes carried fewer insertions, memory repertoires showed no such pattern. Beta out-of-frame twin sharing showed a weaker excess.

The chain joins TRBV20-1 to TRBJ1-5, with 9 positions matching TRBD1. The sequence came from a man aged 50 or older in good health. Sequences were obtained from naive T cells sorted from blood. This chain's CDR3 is CSARETGGAGQPQHF. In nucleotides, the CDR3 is TGCAGTGCTAGAGAAACAGGGGGCGCGGGTCAGCCCCAGCATTTT.